The TCR beta chain described here comes from a study of blood T cell repertoires in COVID-19. The length of the CDR3 is 17 residues. Only in-frame clones appear in the TCRdb table, and some are missing; sequencing was by immunoSEQ multiplex PCR. This table holds about 51,000 clones, about 81% found once. The V gene is TRBV21-1, the J gene TRBJ2-7; the table's D gene call, TRBD2, was not cross checked with the DNA. TRBV21-1 is recorded as a pseudogene. Sequenced input: peripheral blood. This TCR was sampled from a human donor with acute or convalescent COVID-19. The donor label of this sample is uncertain. CDR3 sequence (DNA): TGTGCCAGCAGCAGGAGGGGCATAGCGGGGGTTACCTACGAGCAGTACTTC. It encodes CASSRRGIAGVTYEQYF.